The TCR beta chain under discussion was sequenced for a study of sequential checkpoint blockade in melanoma. Study background: Arm A got nivolumab then ipilimumab; arm B the reverse, 1:1.

As for treatment: randomized to nivolumab then ipilimumab (arm A) or the reverse (arm B). None of the patients previously received DNA-damaging chemotherapy. From thawed PBMCs, live CD3+CD8+ cells negative for CD19 and CD56 were sorted. The CDR3 is 15 amino acids. CDR1 is LGHNA, CDR2 YNFKEQ, per germline. V lost 1 base and J lost 2, with 12 bases in between. TCRdb's copy holds only in-frame clones and misses some; the assay was immunoSEQ multiplex PCR. The table has fewer than 8,500 clones, approximately 80% seen once. The J gene is TRBJ2-7, the V gene TRBV4-2; D is possibly TRBD2 (6 bases). This TCR derives from a human donor with melanoma. The specimen was CD8+ T cells sorted from blood (inferred from file names), collected from a patient given nivolumab and ipilimumab in sequence. CDR3 sequence: CASSQGIWGAYEQYF. The CDR3 DNA follows: TGTGCCAGCAGCCAAGGTATATGGGGGGCCTACGAGCAGTACTTC.